The clone carrying this T cell receptor beta chain was seen many times. Its cognate antigen is unknown. The data derive from a study of T cell repertoires in cytomegalovirus infection. Overall study findings and caveats: Ex vivo, HLA-C-restricted CMV-specific TCR beta clonotypes prevailed over the rest of the response.

Each CDR3 protein gets one entry after TCRdb re-called the reads with MiXCR. The profile shows about 100,000 distinct CDR3 sequences, less than 25% of them singletons. Germline CDR1 reads SGHVS; CDR2 reads FQNEAQ. The ends were cut back, 5 bases at V and 7 bases at J, with 14 bases in the middle. There are 14 residues in the CDR3. The specimen was CD8+ T cells from PBMCs. J is TRBJ1-4 and V is TRBV7-8; possibly TRBD1 for D (5 bases). This TCR was sampled from a human donor in good health (CMV status not recorded). Some clones in this sample may be carry-over from other donors' samples. The CDR3 bases are TGTGCCAGCAGCCGGGGAGGGGAGGCTGAAAAACTGTTTTTT. This translates into CASSRGGEAEKLFF.